This is a list of T cell receptor beta chains from one sample in a study of blood T cells in healthy people across ages. TCRdb reprocessed the 5' RACE reads via MiXCR and lists one record per CDR3 protein. The sample has 500,000 to 600,000 distinct CDR3 sequences, 25% to 30% seen once; the top ten hold approximately 17%. The sequencing sample was made of blood. The source of these receptors is a woman in her 70s in good health. Both conserved end residues are part of each CDR3. The order of the fields is D gene, clone size, V gene, J gene, CDR3 protein, CDR3 DNA. D genes are given only for firm matches. Clone size is not always given. Where it is, it says once, few, many or a class for expanded clones.

NA	NA	TRBV5-1	TRBJ2-4	CASTAPGDIQYF	TGCGCCAGCACCGCCCCGGGGGACATTCAGTACTTC
TRBD2	NA	TRBV4-3	TRBJ2-7	CASSRQTSKLYEQYF	TGCGCCAGCAGCCGTCAGACTAGCAAGCTCTACGAGCAGTACTTC
NA	few	TRBV7-9	TRBJ2-7	CASSFRGQYEQYF	TGTGCCAGCAGCTTCAGGGGTCAATACGAGCAGTACTTC
TRBD1	NA	TRBV4-1	TRBJ2-7	CASSQGTGAFFYEQYF	TGCGCCAGCAGCCAAGGAACAGGGGCCTTTTTCTACGAGCAGTACTTC
NA	few	TRBV7-2	TRBJ1-1	CASSLKGTLNTEAFF	TGTGCCAGCAGCTTAAAAGGGACATTGAACACTGAAGCTTTCTTT
TRBD1	NA	TRBV29-1	TRBJ1-1	CSVLQRTGDTEAFF	TGCAGCGTTCTACAACGGACAGGGGACACTGAAGCTTTCTTT
TRBD1	NA	TRBV25-1	TRBJ1-2	CASSSRQGRLYGYTF	TGTGCCAGCAGTTCCCGACAGGGACGACTTTATGGCTACACCTTC
TRBD2	NA	TRBV20-1	TRBJ2-1	CSVTQRGAGYNEQFF	TGCAGTGTAACCCAGCGGGGGGCCGGGTACAATGAGCAGTTCTTC
TRBD1	few	TRBV25-1	TRBJ2-1	CASSLTQGARNNEQFF	TGTGCCAGCAGTTTAACACAGGGGGCGAGAAACAATGAGCAGTTCTTC
NA	once	TRBV27	TRBJ1-6	CASSLKGLWSSPLHF	TGTGCCAGCAGTTTAAAAGGGTTGTGGAGTTCACCCCTCCACTTT
NA	NA	TRBV25-1	TRBJ2-1	CASLPAGEEDEQFF	TGTGCCAGCCTTCCGGCCGGGGAGGAGGATGAGCAGTTCTTC
NA	few	TRBV6-2/TRBV6-3	TRBJ1-1	CASSDTGRADHTEAFF	TGTGCCAGCAGTGACACCGGGCGCGCGGACCACACTGAAGCTTTCTTT
TRBD2	NA	TRBV5-1	TRBJ2-1	CATSGGSSYNEQFF	TGCGCCACCTCCGGGGGGAGCTCCTACAATGAGCAGTTCTTC
NA	few	TRBV6-5	TRBJ1-2	CASSYEFGGGYTF	TGTGCCAGCAGTTATGAGTTCGGGGGTGGCTACACCTTC
TRBD2	many	TRBV7-2	TRBJ2-5	CASSRGLAGDETQYF	TGTGCCAGCAGCCGTGGACTAGCGGGGGATGAGACCCAGTACTTC
NA	few	TRBV6-6	TRBJ2-2	CASTRGRGGHTGELFF	TGTGCCAGCACGAGGGGCAGGGGAGGGCACACCGGGGAGCTGTTTTTT
TRBD2	NA	TRBV15	TRBJ2-7	CATSRDRGLAGWKQYF	TGTGCCACCAGCAGAGACCGGGGACTAGCGGGGTGGAAGCAGTACTTC
NA	few	TRBV6-2/TRBV6-3	TRBJ1-1	CASSYPMDTEAFF	TGTGCCAGCAGTTACCCAATGGACACTGAAGCTTTCTTT
TRBD2	NA	TRBV30	TRBJ2-4	CAWSVHSGLAGGSIQYF	TGTGCCTGGAGTGTACACTCCGGACTAGCGGGGGGTAGCATTCAGTACTTC
NA	once	TRBV7-2	TRBJ2-7	CASSRKGPPYEQYF	TGTGCCAGCAGCCGAAAGGGGCCGCCCTACGAGCAGTACTTC
NA	few	TRBV12-5	TRBJ2-5	CASGLPPPHIQETQYF	TGTGCTAGTGGTTTGCCGCCTCCCCATATACAGGAGACCCAGTACTTC
TRBD2	NA	TRBV12-3/TRBV12-4	TRBJ2-3	CASSLTSGGKGDAQYF	TGTGCCAGCAGTTTAACTAGCGGGGGAAAAGGAGATGCGCAGTATTTT
NA	NA	TRBV7-2	TRBJ1-2	CASSSQQVSGYTF	TGTGCCAGCAGTTCCCAACAGGTCTCAGGCTACACCTTC
NA	NA	TRBV5-1	TRBJ2-3	CANSRDRNPDTQYF	TGCGCCAACAGCCGTGACAGGAATCCAGATACGCAGTATTTT
NA	few	TRBV9	TRBJ1-3	CASSVAGLNTIYF	TGTGCCAGCAGCGTAGCTGGACTCAACACCATATATTTT
NA	few	TRBV7-2	TRBJ2-1	CASTTQGGSHEQFF	TGTGCCAGCACCACCCAGGGGGGCAGCCATGAGCAGTTCTTC
NA	NA	TRBV12-3/TRBV12-4	TRBJ2-1	CASSSWGRADNEQFF	TGTGCCAGCAGTAGCTGGGGGCGCGCGGACAATGAGCAGTTCTTC
NA	few	TRBV4-1	TRBJ1-2	CASSQVPGLGYGYTF	TGCGCCAGCAGCCAAGTTCCAGGGCTAGGCTATGGCTACACCTTC
TRBD2	few	TRBV6-5	TRBJ2-7	CASRNGLVGDF	TGTGCCAGCAGGAACGGACTAGTAGGGGACTTC
NA	few	TRBV7-2	TRBJ1-3	CASNSGASSGNTIYF	TGTGCCAGCAATTCAGGGGCGAGCTCTGGAAACACCATATATTTT
NA	few	TRBV9	TRBJ2-3	CASSVDGGGFGTQYF	TGTGCCAGCAGCGTCGACGGGGGAGGCTTTGGTACGCAGTATTTT
NA	NA	TRBV2	TRBJ2-5	CASQAQETQYF	TGTGCCAGCCAAGCGCAAGAGACCCAGTACTTC
NA	NA	TRBV21-1	TRBJ2-5	CASNTGLYQETQYF	TGTGCCAGCAACACTGGGCTGTACCAAGAGACCCAGTACTTC
TRBD1	few	TRBV20-1	TRBJ1-4	CSARGDRGFATNEKLFF	TGCAGTGCTAGAGGGGACAGGGGATTTGCAACTAATGAAAAACTGTTTTTT
NA	few	TRBV7-2	TRBJ2-5	CASNNWETQYF	TGTGCCAGCAACAATTGGGAGACCCAGTACTTC
NA	NA	TRBV29-1	TRBJ2-5	CSGATLGETQYF	TGCAGCGGAGCGACGCTTGGGGAGACCCAGTACTTC
NA	many	TRBV10-3	TRBJ2-5	CAISATVGFETQYF	TGTGCCATCAGTGCAACGGTAGGATTTGAGACCCAGTACTTC
NA	NA	TRBV7-6	TRBJ2-5	CASSFSWGRGQETQYF	TGTGCCAGCAGCTTCTCGTGGGGACGGGGCCAAGAGACCCAGTACTTC
NA	few	TRBV7-9	TRBJ2-5	CASSLVGGPWGETQYF	TGTGCCAGCAGCTTAGTGGGGGGCCCGTGGGGAGAGACCCAGTACTTC
TRBD2	NA	TRBV7-2	TRBJ2-5	CASSLIGGGARETQYF	TGTGCCAGCAGCTTAATCGGCGGGGGGGCCCGAGAGACCCAGTACTTC
NA	few	TRBV18	TRBJ2-4	CASSQGTVINIQYF	TGTGCCAGCTCACAAGGGACGGTAATAAACATTCAGTACTTC
TRBD2	few	TRBV12-3/TRBV12-4	TRBJ2-2	CASRPTRGGHGELFF	TGTGCCAGCAGACCTACCCGGGGGGGCCACGGGGAGCTGTTTTTT
TRBD2	few	TRBV9	TRBJ2-3	CASSVAGTSGTDTQYF	TGTGCCAGCAGCGTAGCCGGGACTAGCGGAACAGATACGCAGTATTTT
NA	few	TRBV7-2	TRBJ2-5	CASSPKLSGGAQYF	TGTGCCAGCAGCCCAAAACTATCCGGTGGGGCCCAGTACTTC
NA	few	TRBV19	TRBJ1-1	CASSIREGEAFF	TGTGCCAGTAGTATACGCGAGGGTGAAGCTTTCTTT
NA	few	TRBV7-9	TRBJ2-3	CASSLVLGF	TGTGCCAGCAGCTTAGTTCTCGGTTTT
TRBD1	once	TRBV4-2	TRBJ2-7	CASSQETGTGGWEQYF	TGTGCCAGCAGCCAAGAAACGGGAACAGGGGGCTGGGAGCAGTACTTC
TRBD2	few	TRBV20-1	TRBJ2-7	CSAGRLAADEQYF	TGCAGTGCTGGTCGACTAGCGGCCGACGAGCAGTACTTC
NA	once	TRBV20-1	TRBJ2-1	CSARDQLEQFF	TGCAGTGCTAGAGATCAACTTGAGCAGTTCTTC
TRBD2	many	TRBV7-2	TRBJ2-5	CASSLAGEGETQYF	TGTGCCAGCAGCTTAGCGGGGGAGGGGGAGACCCAGTACTTC
NA	NA	TRBV6-5	TRBJ1-1	CASSYGPLNTEAFF	TGTGCCAGCAGTTACGGGCCTTTGAACACTGAAGCTTTCTTT
NA	NA	TRBV30	TRBJ2-5	CAWSVLGSGETQYF	TGTGCCTGGAGTGTACTGGGCTCGGGGGAGACCCAGTACTTC
TRBD1	few	TRBV27	TRBJ1-4	CASTQFGTGAEKLFF	TGTGCCAGCACCCAATTCGGGACAGGGGCTGAAAAACTGTTTTTT
TRBD1	few	TRBV15	TRBJ1-5	CATSRDIGRTGSSNQPQHF	TGTGCCACCAGCAGAGATATTGGGAGGACAGGGAGCAGCAATCAGCCCCAGCATTTT
TRBD2	NA	TRBV27	TRBJ2-5	CASSLLAGAQETQYF	TGTGCCAGCAGTCTTCTAGCGGGGGCCCAAGAGACCCAGTACTTC
NA	NA	TRBV7-9	TRBJ1-6	CASSFVSGYNSPLHF	TGTGCCAGCAGCTTTGTTTCGGGCTATAATTCACCCCTCCACTTT
NA	few	TRBV6-6	TRBJ2-7	CASSFDTNEQYF	TGTGCCAGCAGTTTTGACACCAACGAGCAGTACTTC
NA	NA	TRBV10-3	TRBJ2-2	CAISVASGDTGELFF	TGTGCCATCAGTGTCGCGTCAGGGGACACCGGGGAGCTGTTTTTT
TRBD1	few	TRBV24-1	TRBJ2-5	CATSPGQGREETQYF	TGTGCCACCTCTCCGGGACAGGGGAGAGAAGAGACCCAGTACTTC
NA	once	TRBV12-5	TRBJ2-6	CASGGQLLSGANVLTF	TGTGCTAGTGGTGGACAGCTTCTTTCTGGGGCCAACGTCCTGACTTTC